This T cell receptor beta chain was found in a study of T cells after yellow fever vaccination. Whole-study context: Fractions of limited cellularity were prepared by means of SMART-Seq v4 Ultra Low Input. General study results and limits: Detection of almost all vaccine-responding clonotypes in sorted memory subsets failed on day 0.

Each CDR3 protein is one row after TCRdb ran MiXCR on the 5' RACE reads. The sample comprises over 15,000 distinct CDR3 sequences, 4% of which are singletons, and approximately 0.4% rests with the top ten. In germline, CDR1 is LGHDT, CDR2 YNNKEL (reference sequence). Trimming pared 1 base from V and 2 bases from J, leaving 8 bases between. The CDR3 extends over 14 amino acids. This clonotype was observed many times. The sample here was PBMCs, either bulk or a sorted T-cell subset (CD4+, CD8+, memory, or dextramer-sorted; not recorded which), taken 15 days after the yellow fever booster vaccination. This receptor was taken from a man aged 25 to 40 who received the YFV17D yellow fever vaccine. The J gene is TRBJ1-1, the V gene TRBV3-1; D gene unclear. As DNA, the CDR3 is TGTGCCAGCAGCCAAGGGACGGCTAACACTGAAGCTTTCTTT. This sequence encodes CASSQGTANTEAFF.